Listed below are T cell receptor beta chains from one sample, sequenced in a study of cytomegalovirus exposure and HLA in healthy donors. Repertoires were generated with immunoSEQ multiplex PCR, while TCRdb's copy carries only in-frame clones and drops some. This sample has about 120,000 clones; over 65% occur once, and the top ten carry 3% to 4%. Input material: PBMCs. These TCRs come from a woman aged 30 to 39 in good health and CMV-seropositive. CDR3s include the opening cysteine and the closing phenylalanine or tryptophan.

j_call | cdr3_length | v_call | cdr3_aa
TRBJ2-1 | 17 | TRBV7-9 | CASSRGLAGGPGDEQFF
TRBJ2-6 | 18 | TRBV27 | CASSFRRGNPSGANVLTF
TRBJ1-5 | 15 | TRBV7-2 | CASSLTRQGNQPQHF
TRBJ1-2 | 11 | TRBV29-1 | CSVSSNYGYTF
TRBJ2-2 | 17 | TRBV14 | CASSQLLVGAHTGELFF
TRBJ2-2 | 15 | TRBV7-2 | CASTRGGGVTGELFF
TRBJ2-3 | 16 | TRBV5-1 | CASSLVGGTYTDTQYF
TRBJ1-4 | 15 | TRBV7-2 | CASSSRGGYGEKLFF
TRBJ2-2 | 14 | TRBV7-3 | CASSQNRNTGELFF
TRBJ2-3 | 15 | TRBV7-7 | CASSLGLGRTDTQYF
TRBJ1-5 | 13 | TRBV7-2 | CASSQGRDQPQHF
TRBJ1-1 | 12 | TRBV19 | CASSSRDSEAFF
TRBJ2-5 | 18 | TRBV4-1 | CASSQDQTSGGAWETQYF
TRBJ1-1 | 16 | TRBV5-1 | CASSLGGTGGNTEAFF
TRBJ2-2 | 18 | TRBV5-1 | CASSLSRGGTPNTGELFF
TRBJ1-2 | 14 | TRBV5-1 | CASSFGRGWDGYTF
TRBJ1-3 | 17 | TRBV18 | CASSPKGPGQQGNTIYF
TRBJ1-1 | 14 | TRBV28 | CASRERRPNTEAFF
TRBJ2-5 | 15 | TRBV19 | CASSMVALLGETQYF
TRBJ2-4 | 12 | TRBV6-5 | CASRLLAWSQYF
TRBJ2-7 | 13 | TRBV5-5 | CASSLAGPYEQYF
TRBJ2-7 | 14 | TRBV19 | CASSPQGVDYEQYF
TRBJ1-5 | 14 | TRBV9 | CASSEGGDGQPQHF
TRBJ2-1 | 15 | TRBV18 | CASSLGLAGDGEQFF
TRBJ2-4 | 15 | TRBV15 | CATSRAQSLENIQYF
TRBJ2-3 | 15 | TRBV5-1 | CASSGRDSRTDTQYF
TRBJ2-7 | 15 | TRBV2 | CASSENGRVSYEQYF
TRBJ1-2 | 15 | TRBV5-6 | CASSLGTVPNYGYTF
TRBJ2-4 | 15 | TRBV9 | CASSVGLAGGDIQYF
TRBJ2-3 | 13 | TRBV30 | CAWSNLAPDTQYF
TRBJ2-2 | 15 | TRBV5-1 | CASRGLGGVSGELFF
TRBJ2-7 | 15 | TRBV19 | CASSRGGTGFFEQYF
TRBJ2-2 | 16 | TRBV12-5 | CPIPRLDSANTGELFF
TRBJ1-2 | 17 | TRBV14 | CASSQELFAGAAYGYTF
TRBJ2-1 | 17 | TRBV25-1 | CASSEPPPSGGAVEQFF
TRBJ2-1 | 15 | TRBV28 | CASSLGTDSRNEQFF
TRBJ1-6 | 16 | TRBV6-1 | CASSDHTGNLNSPLHF
TRBJ1-5 | 14 | TRBV6-5 | CASSQSRSNQPQHF
TRBJ2-2 | 14 | TRBV5-4 | CASSLATDSGELFF
TRBJ1-5 | 13 | TRBV11-1 | CASSPGGDQPQHF
TRBJ2-5 | 18 | TRBV4-1 | CASSQGLQGAKRSGTQYF
TRBJ1-3 | 15 | TRBV5-1 | CASSLGDSLGNTIYF
TRBJ2-7 | 14 | TRBV6-1 | CASGFLDRTYEQYF
TRBJ1-2 | 12 | TRBV4-1 | CASSHEGDSYTF
TRBJ2-1 | 13 | TRBV7-2 | CASSRAWGDEQFF
TRBJ2-1 | 17 | TRBV4-2 | CASSQEGLRGVWNEQFF
TRBJ2-7 | 16 | TRBV27 | CATAGTGRSALYEQYF
TRBJ1-1 | 14 | TRBV5-1 | CASSLQPPGTEAFF
TRBJ2-5 | 13 | TRBV10-3 | CAISGGQGETQYF
TRBJ1-1 | 14 | TRBV4-2 | CASSQDVGATEAFF
TRBJ1-2 | 14 | TRBV6-6 | CASSPDRGNYGYTF
TRBJ2-3 | 13 | TRBV19 | CAVGQTSTDTQYF
TRBJ2-3 | 14 | TRBV5-4 | CASSRQGEADTQYF
TRBJ2-1 | 16 | TRBV7-9 | CASSWRAGGAWDEQFF
TRBJ1-2 | 15 | TRBV5-4 | CASSPSTGVNYGYTF
TRBJ2-7 | 15 | TRBV27 | CASKQGRGVSYEQYF
NA | 13 | TRBV30 | CAWSPSAGVEQYF
TRBJ2-7 | 14 | TRBV19 | CASSPGTRTYEQYF
TRBJ1-2 | 13 | TRBV7-2 | CASSILGYYGYTF
TRBJ1-2 | 13 | TRBV23-1 | CASSNRTTLGYTF